Presented here are 24 T cell receptor beta chains from one specimen sequenced in a study of CD8 T cells in ankylosing spondylitis. TCRdb processed the 5' RACE reads anew with MiXCR; each CDR3 protein has one entry. Seen here are some 140,000 distinct CDR3 sequences, about 6.7% observed once, and the top ten hold over 10%. The specimen was blood, either unsorted or a sorted T cell fraction (not recorded which). The receptors originated from a female donor with ankylosing spondylitis or in good health (not recorded which).

Concerning this clonotype itself: One end of the junction varies from germline; a read error may be responsible. V and J are TRBV9 and TRBJ1-6, with 7 bases fitting TRBD1. This CDR3 comprises 15 residues. Germline lookup yields CDR1 SGDLS and CDR2 YYNGEE. The CDR3 here is CANSPLDRTNSSLHF. The CDR3 DNA reads TGTGCCAACAGTCCATTGGACAGGACTAATTCATCCCTCCACTTT.

This clonotype was seen at least ten times. CDR3 protein: CASSQVGGRPGELFF. In DNA, the CDR3 is TGCGCCAGCAGCCAAGTGGGAGGGAGACCCGGGGAGCTGTTTTTT. V and J are TRBV4-1 and TRBJ2-2, with TRBD2 matching over 7 bases. The CDR3 runs 15 residues. CDR1 is MGHRA and CDR2 is YSYEKL in the germline V gene. The trim removed 1 base at V and 6 bases at J, leaving 5 bases unmatched.

This clonotype was seen ten or more times. V and J are TRBV20-1 and TRBJ2-3, with 10 bases aligning to TRBD2. This CDR3 comprises 12 residues. Germline-derived CDR1 and CDR2 are DFQATT and SNEGSKA (reference sequence). The trim removed 6 bases at V and 8 bases at J, leaving 5 bases unmatched. The CDR3: CSAGTSVSTQYF. The CDR3 bases are TGCAGTGCCGGGACTAGCGTCTCTACGCAGTATTTT.

This clonotype was seen repeatedly, ten times or more. The CDR3 DNA follows: TGTGCCAGCTCACCTCCGGACCTGTGGGGTGAAAAACTGTTTTTT. It specifies CASSPPDLWGEKLFF. The rearrangement uses TRBV18 and TRBJ1-4, with D uncertain. The CDR3 has 15 residues. Per the germline V gene, CDR1 is KGHSH and CDR2 is LQKENI. Trimming left V 3 bases short and J 7 bases short, with 15 bases between.

In its sample, this clonotype was seen many times. V usage is TRBV7-3 and J usage is TRBJ2-1; possibly TRBD1 for D (5 bases). Germline assignment: CDR1 SGHTA and CDR2 FQGTGA. This CDR3 is built from 15 residues. Between the trimmed V and J ends, which lost 2 bases and 5 bases, there was a span of 13 bases. CDR3 bases: TGTGCCAGCAGCTTAGTTTCAGGGTCCCACAATGAGCAGTTCTTC. Translation: CASSLVSGSHNEQFF.

This clonotype was recorded at least ten times. V usage is TRBV14 and J usage is TRBJ1-3; TRBD1 is a possible D gene (5 bases). The CDR3 extends over 14 amino acids. V lost 6 bases and J 4 bases, leaving 13 bases between the germline ends. CDR1 SGHDN and CDR2 FVKESK come from the germline V gene. CDR3 in amino acids: CASSLGARGNTIYF. The CDR3 region has the DNA TGTGCCAGCAGTCTCGGGGCGAGAGGAAACACCATATATTTT.

This clonotype showed up just a few times. This chain joins TRBV6-1 and TRBJ1-2, with 8 bases fitting TRBD1. Germline trimming cut 6 bases from V and 0 bases from J; bases unmatched to any gene: 9. This CDR3 is 16 amino acids long. From germline, CDR1 is MNHNS and CDR2 SASEGT. The CDR3 region has the DNA TGTGCCAGCAGACCCTACGGACAGGGTACTAACTATGGCTACACCTTC. Its protein is CASRPYGQGTNYGYTF.

Many counts were recorded for this clonotype. This sequence joins TRBV9 and TRBJ1-1; TRBD1 is a possible D gene (5 bases). The germline V gene encodes CDR1 SGDLS and CDR2 YYNGEE. The CDR3 runs 15 residues. V lost 4 bases to trimming and J lost 5 bases, with 18 bases between them. The CDR3 nucleotides are TGTGCCAGCAGCCCAGGGCCCGTTTGGATGACTGAAGCTTTCTTT. This encodes CASSPGPVWMTEAFF.

The sample holds a few counts of this clonotype. The chain combines TRBV3-1 with TRBJ2-6, with D possibly being TRBD1 (5 bases). This CDR3 has 18 residues. Trimming left V 1 base short and J 0 bases short, with 13 bases between. Germline assignment: CDR1 LGHDT and CDR2 YNNKEL (reference sequence). CDR3 nucleotide sequence: TGTGCCAGCAGCCAAGTCAGGGAACCCCTCTCTGGGGCCAACGTCCTGACTTTC. It yields the protein CASSQVREPLSGANVLTF.

This clonotype has at least ten counts. This chain links TRBV4-1 with TRBJ2-3; 8 bases agree with TRBD2. The CDR3 sequence is 16 residues long. Looked up from germline, CDR1 is MGHRA and CDR2 is YSYEKL. The V gene end was trimmed by 1 base and the J gene end by 1 base; junction bases not matched to a gene: 4. CDR3 sequence reads: CASSQVPGGGTDTQYF. In DNA, the CDR3 is TGCGCCAGCAGCCAAGTACCGGGGGGGGGCACAGATACGCAGTATTTT.

At least ten counts were recorded for this clonotype. This chain joins TRBV5-1 and TRBJ1-5, with D unclear. The germline gives CDR1 SGHRS, CDR2 YFSETQ. The germline V and J ends were trimmed by 0 bases and 3 bases, with 10 bases remaining between them. The CDR3 is made up of 15 amino acids. The CDR3: CASSLDQAPNQPQHF. The CDR3 DNA is TGCGCCAGCAGCTTGGACCAGGCCCCCAATCAGCCCCAGCATTTT.

This clonotype was observed many times. The J gene is TRBJ2-2, the V gene TRBV20-1; D might be TRBD2 (6 bases). V lost 0 bases and J 6 bases, leaving 14 bases between the germline ends. Germline V gives CDR1 DFQATT, CDR2 SNEGSKA (reference sequence). The CDR3 spans 15 residues. The CDR3 DNA follows: TGCAGTGCTAGAGATCCCAGGGCGGGGCCCGGGGAGCTGTTTTTT. Translation: CSARDPRAGPGELFF.

In the case of this clonotype: This sequence may be a read error, since a much larger clone differs from it by one base. The chain recombines TRBV3-1 with TRBJ2-7, with 9 bases matching TRBD2. Losses at the gene ends were 0 bases for V and 2 bases for J; bases not matched to a gene: 5. The CDR3 has 16 residues. Germline CDR1 reads LGHDT; CDR2 reads YNNKEL (reference sequence). The CDR3 protein is CASSQDTAGGPYEQYF. The CDR3 nucleotides read TGTGCCAGCAGCCAAGATACAGCGGGGGGCCCCTACGAGCAGTACTTC.

This chain connects TRBV7-6 to TRBJ2-3, with 9 bases matching TRBD1. The trim removed 5 bases at V and 3 bases at J, leaving 6 bases unmatched. CDR3 size: 15 residues. Germline V lookup: CDR1 SGHVS, CDR2 FNYEAQ. In DNA form, the CDR3 reads TGTGCCAGCAGCCGACGAGGACAGGGGACAGATACGCAGTATTTT. As protein: CASSRRGQGTDTQYF.

Many counts were recorded for this clonotype. The chain couples TRBV20-1 to TRBJ1-1; D is undetermined. V was trimmed by 1 base and J by 4 bases, leaving 19 bases between them. Germline V gene lookup returns CDR1 DFQATT and CDR2 SNEGSKA (reference sequence). The CDR3 consists of 16 residues. The CDR3 DNA reads TGCAGTGCTAGAGTTAATGGGAGATGGGGAGGCACTGAAGCTTTCTTT. Its protein is CSARVNGRWGGTEAFF.

This clonotype was detected many times. The chain joins TRBV25-1 to TRBJ1-4; tentatively, D is TRBD1 (6 bases). This CDR3 region has 14 residues. CDR1 and CDR2 (germline): MGHDK, SYGVNS. Between the trimmed V and J ends, which lost 6 bases and 8 bases, there was a span of 16 bases. As DNA, the CDR3 is TGTGCCAGCAGAGTTGCAGGGGTCGGGGAAAAACTGTTTTTT. Protein sequence: CASRVAGVGEKLFF.

This clonotype was observed many times. This chain uses TRBV24-1 with TRBJ2-3, with a possible D match to TRBD2 (5 bases). The CDR3 consists of 16 residues. In germline, CDR1 is KGHDR, CDR2 SFDVKD. V was cut by 2 bases and J by 7 bases, with 18 bases left in between. The CDR3 here is CATSDSSRAQSYTQYF. The DNA of the CDR3 is TGTGCCACCAGTGATTCCTCGAGGGCCCAGTCATATACGCAGTATTTT.

This clonotype was recorded at least ten times. The V and J genes are TRBV5-1 and TRBJ1-1, with a tentative D call TRBD1 (6 bases). The germline V gene has CDR1 SGHRS and CDR2 YFSETQ. The CDR3 loop spans 15 amino acids. V was cut by 3 bases and J by 3 bases, with 15 bases left in between. In DNA form, the CDR3 reads TGCGCCAGCAGCTCGATCGGGGGGCGCGACACTGAAGCTTTCTTT. Translation: CASSSIGGRDTEAFF.

This clonotype was seen a handful of times. CDR3 sequence (DNA): TGTGCCAGCAGCTTAGGTTTCCAAGGCTACACCTTC. It specifies CASSLGFQGYTF. The chain links TRBV7-9 to TRBJ1-2; no firm D call. Germline values: CDR1 SEHNR, CDR2 FQNEAQ (reference sequence). This CDR3 region has 12 residues. V gave up 1 base and J gave up 8 bases, with 8 bases separating them.

This clonotype was observed at least ten times. The chain is built from TRBV9 and TRBJ2-3, with TRBD1 matching over 7 bases. There are 14 residues in the CDR3. With V trimmed by 3 bases and J by 2 bases, 3 bases remained unmatched. The germline V gene has CDR1 SGDLS and CDR2 YYNGEE. CDR3: CASSAGGYTDTQYF. The DNA for the CDR3 is TGTGCCAGCAGCGCAGGGGGTTACACAGATACGCAGTATTTT.

J is TRBJ2-5 and V is TRBV7-9; TRBD2 matches 7 bases. This CDR3 comprises 15 residues. Germline V gives CDR1 SEHNR, CDR2 FQNEAQ (reference sequence). After removal of 2 bases from V and 5 bases from J, the junction contained 8 bases not matched to a gene. Here the CDR3 DNA reads TGTGCCAGCAGCTTAATCGCGGGAGTCGGCGAGACCCAGTACTTC. This codes for CASSLIAGVGETQYF.

The table lists this clonotype with many counts. The rearrangement joins TRBV6-2 or TRBV6-3 to TRBJ1-1; D ambiguous. The germline V gene encodes CDR1 MNHEY and CDR2 SVGEGT. Trimming removed 7 bases at V and 7 bases at J, with 10 bases between. The CDR3 sequence is 11 residues long. DNA of the CDR3: TGTGCCAGCACTGGACGGCTTGAAGCTTTCTTT. This sequence encodes CASTGRLEAFF.

This clonotype came up many times. The CDR3 here is CASSLALPSGGGEQFF. DNA for the CDR3: TGCGCCAGCAGCTTGGCCTTGCCTAGCGGGGGAGGAGAGCAGTTCTTC. This chain uses TRBV5-1 with TRBJ2-1, with TRBD2 matching 10 bases. Trimming at V came to 0 bases and at J to 10 bases, leaving 10 bases not matched to a gene. This CDR3 is 16 amino acids long. Germline values: CDR1 SGHRS, CDR2 YFSETQ.

At least ten counts were recorded for this clonotype. This chain uses TRBV20-1 with TRBJ2-3; 7 nucleotides line up with TRBD1. This CDR3 is 15 amino acids long. Trimming at V came to 3 bases and at J to 4 bases, leaving 10 bases not matched to a gene. Germline lookup yields CDR1 DFQATT and CDR2 SNEGSKA (reference sequence). The CDR3 DNA sequence: TGCAGTGCTAGTGGGGACAGCCGGGGCCCAGATACGCAGTATTTT. Protein product: CSASGDSRGPDTQYF.